This is a list of T cell receptor beta chains from one sample in a study of cytomegalovirus exposure and HLA in healthy donors. The table came from immunoSEQ multiplex PCR; TCRdb's copy has only in-frame clones and leaves some out. The data show around 150,000 clones, with 75% to 80% seen just once and more than 0.75% held by the top ten. The specimen sequenced was PBMCs. Receptors originate from a woman aged 45-60 years in good health and CMV-seropositive. Both conserved end residues are part of each CDR3. The D gene is left open where the match is weak. Expanded clones get a size class; other rows say once, few or many, or leave the size out.

j_gene: TRBJ1-5; abundance: .; len: 16; v_gene: TRBV30; d_gene: .; CDR3nt: TGTGCCTGGAGTGTACGGGCAGGGGCGGTGGGTCAGCCCCAGCATTTT; CDR3aa: CAWSVRAGAVGQPQHF
j_gene: TRBJ2-4; abundance: .; len: 15; v_gene: TRBV25-1; d_gene: TRBD2; CDR3nt: TGTGCCAGCAGTAGGCGGGAGGGCCTAGGAAACATTCAGTACTTC; CDR3aa: CASSRREGLGNIQYF
j_gene: TRBJ2-1; abundance: .; len: 16; v_gene: TRBV7-3; d_gene: .; CDR3nt: TGTGCCAGCAGCGCCCTCTGGGCGGGCAAGAGAAATGAGCAGTTCTTC; CDR3aa: CASSALWAGKRNEQFF
j_gene: TRBJ1-2; abundance: .; len: 16; v_gene: TRBV2; d_gene: .; CDR3nt: TGTGCCAGCAGTGAAGGTCACCCGAGGGCTAACTATGGCTACACCTTC; CDR3aa: CASSEGHPRANYGYTF
j_gene: TRBJ2-7; abundance: .; len: 16; v_gene: TRBV10-3; d_gene: TRBD1; CDR3nt: TGTGCCATCAGTGAGTCGGGACAGGGGAGACCCTACGAGCAGTACTTC; CDR3aa: CAISESGQGRPYEQYF
j_gene: TRBJ1-6; abundance: .; len: 18; v_gene: TRBV2; d_gene: .; CDR3nt: TGTGCCAGCAGTGAAGGCCCCGACAGGACGCCCTATAATTCACCCCTCCACTTT; CDR3aa: CASSEGPDRTPYNSPLHF
j_gene: TRBJ2-5; abundance: .; len: 14; v_gene: TRBV2; d_gene: .; CDR3nt: TGTGCCAGCAGCCCGGGGGATTCCCAAGAGACCCAGTACTTC; CDR3aa: CASSPGDSQETQYF
j_gene: TRBJ2-3; abundance: .; len: 15; v_gene: TRBV5-4; d_gene: .; CDR3nt: TGTGCCAGCAGCTCACAGGGCTCTAGCACAGATACGCAGTATTTT; CDR3aa: CASSSQGSSTDTQYF
j_gene: TRBJ1-4; abundance: .; len: 13; v_gene: TRBV6-1; d_gene: .; CDR3nt: TGTGCCAGCAGGGGAGCCGGGGAGGGAAAACTGTTTTTT; CDR3aa: CASRGAGEGKLFF
j_gene: TRBJ2-1; abundance: .; len: 18; v_gene: TRBV9; d_gene: TRBD1; CDR3nt: TGTGCCAGCAGCGTAGAGGGCTGGAGGGGACAGGGAGACAATGAGCAGTTCTTC; CDR3aa: CASSVEGWRGQGDNEQFF
j_gene: TRBJ1-3; abundance: once; len: 16; v_gene: TRBV6-5; d_gene: .; CDR3nt: TGTGCCAGCAGTTTATTACAGGGTGTCTCTGGAAACACCATATATTTT; CDR3aa: CASSLLQGVSGNTIYF
j_gene: TRBJ2-3; abundance: .; len: 17; v_gene: TRBV7-8; d_gene: TRBD2; CDR3nt: TGTGCCAGCAGCTTAGAGGAGGCGGGAGATCCCCCAGATACGCAGTATTTT; CDR3aa: CASSLEEAGDPPDTQYF
j_gene: TRBJ2-7; abundance: .; len: 12; v_gene: TRBV21-1; d_gene: .; CDR3nt: TGTGCCAGCAGCAAATGCGGCTGCGAGCAGTACTTC; CDR3aa: CASSKCGCEQYF
j_gene: TRBJ1-1; abundance: .; len: 13; v_gene: TRBV19; d_gene: .; CDR3nt: TGTGCCAGTATGTTTACAGGGAACACTGAAGCTTTCTTT; CDR3aa: CASMFTGNTEAFF
j_gene: TRBJ1-5; abundance: .; len: 14; v_gene: TRBV4-1; d_gene: .; CDR3nt: TGCGCCAGCAGCCAAGGTGCAGGTGGGCAGCCCCAGCATTTT; CDR3aa: CASSQGAGGQPQHF
j_gene: TRBJ2-4; abundance: .; len: 15; v_gene: TRBV2; d_gene: TRBD1; CDR3nt: TGTGCCAGCAGTCCGGGACAGGGTTCCAAAAACATTCAGTACTTC; CDR3aa: CASSPGQGSKNIQYF
j_gene: TRBJ2-7; abundance: .; len: 13; v_gene: TRBV21-1; d_gene: .; CDR3nt: TGTGCCAGCAGCCCCAGGGACTCCGGCGAGCAGTACTTC; CDR3aa: CASSPRDSGEQYF
j_gene: TRBJ2-5; abundance: .; len: 21; v_gene: TRBV4-1; d_gene: .; CDR3nt: TGCGCCAGCAGCCAAGGGGAATGGTCAGGGGAGTCAGCGGGGTCAGGAGAGACCCAGTACTTC; CDR3aa: CASSQGEWSGESAGSGETQYF
j_gene: TRBJ2-7; abundance: .; len: 15; v_gene: TRBV6-1; d_gene: .; CDR3nt: TGTGCCAGCAGTGACACGGACAAAGCACACTACGAGCAGTACTTC; CDR3aa: CASSDTDKAHYEQYF
j_gene: TRBJ2-3; abundance: .; len: 15; v_gene: TRBV4-2; d_gene: .; CDR3nt: TGTGCCAGCAGCCAAGCCCGGACTATCACAGATACGCAGTATTTT; CDR3aa: CASSQARTITDTQYF
j_gene: TRBJ1-3; abundance: .; len: 16; v_gene: TRBV2; d_gene: .; CDR3nt: TGTGCCAGCAGTGAAATCGGGACACTCAAGGATAACACCATATATTTT; CDR3aa: CASSEIGTLKDNTIYF
j_gene: TRBJ2-2; abundance: .; len: 15; v_gene: TRBV28; d_gene: .; CDR3nt: TGTGCCAGCAGTTTCGGTAGCAGTAACACCGGGGAGCTGTTTTTT; CDR3aa: CASSFGSSNTGELFF
j_gene: TRBJ2-7; abundance: .; len: 15; v_gene: TRBV28; d_gene: .; CDR3nt: TGTGCCAGCAGTTTAGGAGGGGCCCTTGGGCTCGAGCAGTACTTC; CDR3aa: CASSLGGALGLEQYF
j_gene: TRBJ2-2; abundance: once; len: 13; v_gene: TRBV7-7; d_gene: .; CDR3nt: TGTGCTAGCAGCTCAGGGGGGACCGGGGAGCTGTTTTTT; CDR3aa: CASSSGGTGELFF
j_gene: TRBJ1-2; abundance: .; len: 14; v_gene: TRBV6-5; d_gene: .; CDR3nt: TGTGCCAGCAGACTAAGAACCGGCTCCTATGGCTACACCTTC; CDR3aa: CASRLRTGSYGYTF
j_gene: TRBJ2-1; abundance: .; len: 15; v_gene: TRBV28; d_gene: TRBD1; CDR3nt: TGTGCCAGCAGCCCGGGGACAGGCCCTTGGAATGAGCAGTTCTTC; CDR3aa: CASSPGTGPWNEQFF
j_gene: TRBJ2-1; abundance: .; len: 16; v_gene: TRBV5-6; d_gene: TRBD2; CDR3nt: TGTGCCAGCAGCTCCGCGGGACTAGCGGGAGGATGGGAGCAGTTCTTC; CDR3aa: CASSSAGLAGGWEQFF
j_gene: TRBJ2-7; abundance: .; len: 16; v_gene: TRBV21-1; d_gene: .; CDR3nt: TGTGCCAGCAGCGCAGATGACAGGGACCGGTCCTACGAGCAGTACTTC; CDR3aa: CASSADDRDRSYEQYF
j_gene: TRBJ1-1; abundance: once; len: 15; v_gene: TRBV5-1; d_gene: TRBD1; CDR3nt: TGCGCCAGCAGCTCAACCAGGGGGACCCGGTTGGAAGCTTTCTTT; CDR3aa: CASSSTRGTRLEAFF
j_gene: TRBJ2-1; abundance: once; len: 17; v_gene: TRBV4-3; d_gene: .; CDR3nt: TGCGCCAGCAGCCAAGCTTTTCAGGGGTCCCCCTACAATGAGCAGTTCTTC; CDR3aa: CASSQAFQGSPYNEQFF
j_gene: TRBJ2-1; abundance: .; len: 15; v_gene: TRBV5-1; d_gene: TRBD1; CDR3nt: TGCGCCAGCAGCACCGGACAGGGGTGGGACAATGAGCAGTTCTTC; CDR3aa: CASSTGQGWDNEQFF
j_gene: TRBJ2-5; abundance: .; len: 17; v_gene: TRBV2; d_gene: TRBD2; CDR3nt: TGTGCCAGCAGGTTTCCACCTGGACTAGCGGGAGGAGAGACCCAGTACTTC; CDR3aa: CASRFPPGLAGGETQYF
j_gene: TRBJ2-1; abundance: few; len: 16; v_gene: TRBV29-1; d_gene: TRBD1; CDR3nt: TGCAGCGTTCGATTGGACAGGCTGGGCCCCCACAATGAGCAGTTCTTC; CDR3aa: CSVRLDRLGPHNEQFF
j_gene: TRBJ2-3; abundance: .; len: 12; v_gene: TRBV7-6; d_gene: .; CDR3nt: TGTGCCAGCAGCTTACCTTTAGATACGCAGTATTTT; CDR3aa: CASSLPLDTQYF
j_gene: TRBJ2-3; abundance: .; len: 13; v_gene: TRBV2; d_gene: .; CDR3nt: TGTGCCAGCAGTGAAGCAGGCGGGGATACGCAGTATTTT; CDR3aa: CASSEAGGDTQYF
j_gene: TRBJ2-7; abundance: .; len: 15; v_gene: TRBV7-2; d_gene: TRBD1; CDR3nt: TGTGCCAGCAGCCCGGGACAGTTAGCCTCCTACGAGCAGTACTTC; CDR3aa: CASSPGQLASYEQYF
j_gene: TRBJ1-5; abundance: .; len: 15; v_gene: TRBV12-1; d_gene: .; CDR3nt: TGTGCCAGCAGCTTATGTGGGACAGGCAATCAGCCCCAGCATTTT; CDR3aa: CASSLCGTGNQPQHF
j_gene: TRBJ2-3; abundance: once; len: 15; v_gene: TRBV2; d_gene: .; CDR3nt: TGTGCCAGCAGGACCTCAGGGCAGAGCACAGATACGCAGTATTTT; CDR3aa: CASRTSGQSTDTQYF
j_gene: TRBJ2-5; abundance: .; len: 15; v_gene: TRBV28; d_gene: .; CDR3nt: TGTGCCAGCAGTTCCCCAGGGGTCACCCAAGAGACCCAGTACTTC; CDR3aa: CASSSPGVTQETQYF
j_gene: TRBJ1-2; abundance: .; len: 16; v_gene: TRBV5-1; d_gene: TRBD1; CDR3nt: TGCGCCAGCAGCTTGGAAGGCCTGCAGGGGGCAGGAGGCTACACCTTC; CDR3aa: CASSLEGLQGAGGYTF
j_gene: TRBJ1-1; abundance: .; len: 13; v_gene: TRBV28; d_gene: .; CDR3nt: TGTGCCAGCAGTTTACAGGGCAGGGTTTACCATAACTTT; CDR3aa: CASSLQGRVYHNF